The text below deals with one T cell receptor (beta chain). The data derive from a study of technical replicates of blood from a few donors. Only in-frame clones appear in the TCRdb table, and some are missing; sequencing was by immunoSEQ multiplex PCR. In the table there are tens of thousands of clones, about 92% of which are singletons. This CDR3 has 15 residues. The germline V gene has CDR1 LGHNT and CDR2 FRNRAP. With V trimmed by 7 bases and J by 2 bases, 6 bases remained unmatched. V usage is TRBV12-5 and J usage is TRBJ2-3; TRBD1 aligns across 10 bases. The sequenced sample was T cells isolated from PBMCs. This clonotype was sampled from a human donor in good health. For the CDR3, the DNA is TGTGCTAGTGCCAAGGGGACAGGGGTCACAGATACGCAGTATTTT. Protein sequence: CASAKGTGVTDTQYF.